Listed here are 17 T cell receptor beta chains from one sample, sequenced in a study of cytomegalovirus exposure and HLA in healthy donors. A multiplex PCR was run with 60 Vbeta primers and 13 Jbeta primers. Sequenced by immunoSEQ multiplex PCR; TCRdb stores in-frame clones only, minus some. The sample consists of around 120,000 clones, 77% of them appearing once. Sequencing input: PBMCs. These receptors all stem from a human donor in good health.

The chain is built from TRBV7-8 and TRBJ2-1, with D possibly being TRBD2 (5 bases). V lost 5 bases and J 10 bases, leaving 15 bases between the germline ends. The CDR3 spans 13 residues. CDR1 is SGHVS, CDR2 FQNEAQ, per germline. CDR3 in amino acids: CASSPTGNLEQFF. DNA of the CDR3: TGTGCCAGCAGCCCGACCGGGAACTTGGAGCAGTTCTTC.

This chain connects TRBV19 to TRBJ2-1; TRBD1 agrees at 9 bases. The V gene's germline CDR1 is LNHDA and CDR2 SQIVND (reference sequence). This CDR3 is built from 14 residues. Germline trimming cut 6 bases from V and 9 bases from J; bases unmatched to any gene: 9. The CDR3 is CASRTGTGLGEQFF. CDR3 sequence (DNA): TGTGCCAGTAGAACCGGGACAGGGCTCGGTGAGCAGTTCTTC. The entire variable domain, with the rest obtained from reference TRBV19 and TRBJ2-1, is as follows: DGGITQSPKYLFRKEGQNVTLSCEQNLNHDAMYWYRQDPGQGLRLIYYSQIVNDFQKGDIAEGYSVSREKKESFPLTVTSAQKNPTAFYLCASRTGTGLGEQFFGPGTRLTVL.

V usage is TRBV27 and J usage is TRBJ1-2, with D perhaps TRBD1 (5 bases). Germline V gives CDR1 MNHEY, CDR2 SMNVEV (reference sequence). This CDR3 has 15 residues. Between the trimmed V and J ends, which lost 3 bases and 9 bases, there was a span of 20 bases. This chain's CDR3 is CASSLSPDSLGRYTF. DNA of the CDR3: TGTGCCAGCAGTTTGAGCCCCGACAGCCTAGGACGCTACACCTTC.

This clone has a single count. This chain links TRBV6-1 with TRBJ1-1; no firm D call. Trimming stripped 10 bases from V and 1 base from J, with 10 bases between. The CDR3 runs to 12 residues. The germline V gene encodes CDR1 MNHNS and CDR2 SASEGT. CDR3 in amino acids: CATALQNTEAFF. The CDR3 nucleotides are TGTGCCACCGCTTTACAGAACACTGAAGCTTTCTTT.

The table lists this clone with a few counts. V usage is TRBV6-1 and J usage is TRBJ1-2; D unresolved. Germline V gene lookup returns CDR1 MNHNS and CDR2 SASEGT. The CDR3 runs 15 residues. Trimming stripped 2 bases from V and 7 bases from J, with 17 bases between. CDR3 in DNA: TGTGCCAGCAGTGAATCCGTCCCCGTCACTCGTGGCTACACCTTC. This translates into CASSESVPVTRGYTF.

The rearrangement links TRBV5-1 to TRBJ2-2; TRBD2 matches 10 bases. Germline V gene sequence: CDR1 SGHRS, CDR2 YFSETQ. The CDR3 totals 15 residues. The V segment lost 4 bases and the J segment 8 bases; nucleotides outside the gene matches: 8. In DNA form, the CDR3 reads TGCGCCAGCAGCCCTGTAGCGGGAGGATCAGGGGAGCTGTTTTTT. It codes for CASSPVAGGSGELFF.

The gene calls are TRBV6-5 and TRBJ2-7; tentatively, D is TRBD1 (5 bases). Germline V gene sequence: CDR1 MNHEY, CDR2 SVGAGI. Trimming pared 2 bases from V and 2 bases from J, leaving 10 bases between. This CDR3 is built from 14 residues. Here the CDR3 reads CASSYGTGAYEQYF. In DNA form, the CDR3 reads TGTGCCAGCAGTTACGGTACAGGAGCCTACGAGCAGTACTTC.

There are a few counts of this clone. CDR3 residues: CASSDGTNTGELFF. CDR3 nucleotides: TGTGCCAGCAGTGACGGGACAAACACCGGGGAGCTGTTTTTT. The rearrangement joins TRBV6-4 to TRBJ2-2, with D perhaps matching TRBD1 (6 bases). CDR1 MRHNA and CDR2 SNTAGT come from the germline V gene. V was cut by 2 bases and J by 2 bases, with 6 bases left in between. This CDR3 spans 14 amino acids.

V gene TRBV28 combines with J gene TRBJ2-7, with 8 bases identical to TRBD2. Losses at the gene ends were 2 bases for V and 0 bases for J; bases not matched to a gene: 9. The CDR3 is made up of 17 amino acids. CDR1 and CDR2 (germline): MDHEN, SYDVKM. The DNA of the CDR3 is TGTGCCAGCAGTTTAAATGCGGGCGGGAGGTTCTCCTACGAGCAGTACTTC. Protein: CASSLNAGGRFSYEQYF.

The CDR3 loop reads CASSLHSSYEQYF. The CDR3 region has the DNA TGTGCCAGCAGTTTACATTCCTCCTACGAGCAGTACTTC. The rearrangement uses TRBV27 and TRBJ2-7; D not certain. V was trimmed by 2 bases and J by 0 bases, leaving 5 bases between them. There are 13 residues in the CDR3. CDR1 MNHEY and CDR2 SMNVEV come from the germline V gene (reference sequence).

Concerning this clone: One end of the junction fails to match germline, which may point to a read error. The chain joins TRBV27 to TRBJ2-7, with D maybe TRBD2 (5 bases). Germline lookup yields CDR1 MNHEY and CDR2 SMNVEV (reference sequence). The CDR3 is 15 amino acids. DNA for the CDR3: TGTGCCGGCAGTTTATCGTTGGAGGTCGACTACGAGCAGTACTTC. Protein product: CAGSLSLEVDYEQYF.

The genes are TRBV4-2 and TRBJ2-5, with 12 bases identical to TRBD2. Trimming removed 4 bases from V and 2 bases from J; junction bases left unmatched: 2. This CDR3 has 15 residues. Germline CDR1 reads LGHNA; CDR2 reads YNFKEQ. The CDR3: CASSPLAGGQETQYF. CDR3 in DNA: TGTGCCAGCAGCCCGCTAGCGGGGGGGCAAGAGACCCAGTACTTC.

This clone has a single count. The chain recombines TRBV5-1 with TRBJ1-1, with D perhaps TRBD1 (5 bases). Germline V gene data show CDR1 as SGHRS and CDR2 as YFSETQ. Trimming pared 0 bases from V and 1 base from J, leaving 10 bases between. This CDR3 spans 15 amino acids. CDR3 sequence (DNA): TGCGCCAGCAGCTTGGGGGGCAGGAAGAACACTGAAGCTTTCTTT. Translated: CASSLGGRKNTEAFF.

The genes are TRBV9 and TRBJ1-4; 10 bases fit TRBD1. Germline V gene sequence: CDR1 SGDLS, CDR2 YYNGEE. Trimming took 4 bases from V and 5 from J; bases not matched to a gene: 8. This CDR3 contains 16 residues. The CDR3 loop reads CASSPTDRGENEKLFF. CDR3 bases: TGTGCCAGCAGCCCCACGGACAGGGGGGAAAATGAAAAACTGTTTTTT.

The V and J genes are TRBV10-1 and TRBJ2-5, with TRBD1 as a possible D gene (6 bases). This CDR3 region has 16 residues. Germline values: CDR1 WNHNN, CDR2 SYGVQD (reference sequence). Between the trimmed V and J ends, which lost 0 bases and 2 bases, there was a span of 13 bases. The CDR3 DNA follows: TGCGCCAGCAGTGAGTCGGGGGTGGGGGCTCAAGAGACCCAGTACTTC. As protein: CASSESGVGAQETQYF.

The rearrangement uses TRBV9 and TRBJ2-3; 10 positions match TRBD2. Trimming cost V 0 bases and J 0 bases; bases outside gene matches: 10. This CDR3 is 19 amino acids long. Germline values: CDR1 SGDLS, CDR2 YYNGEE. DNA of the CDR3: TGTGCCAGCAGCGTAGGACGAAATAGCGGGGGGCCTAGCACAGATACGCAGTATTTT. This codes for CASSVGRNSGGPSTDTQYF.

This chain links TRBV2 with TRBJ2-2, with TRBD2 identical over 8 bases. This CDR3 region has 15 residues. The V segment lost 6 bases and the J segment 1 base; nucleotides outside the gene matches: 4. CDR1 is SNHLY and CDR2 is FYNNEI in the germline V gene. CDR3 loop: CASRETSVNTGELFF. DNA of the CDR3: TGTGCCAGCAGGGAGACTAGCGTGAACACCGGGGAGCTGTTTTTT. Supplemented by reference TRBV2 and TRBJ2-2, the full variable domain reads EPEVTQTPSHQVTQMGQEVILRCVPISNHLYFYWYRQILGQKVEFLVSFYNNEISEKSEIFDDQFSVERPDGSNFTLKIRSTKLEDSAMYFCASRETSVNTGELFFGEGSRLTVL.